What follows describes a single T cell receptor (beta chain). Its antigen is undetermined. With V trimmed by 4 bases and J by 4 bases, 4 bases remained unmatched. Germline V gene sequence: CDR1 MNHEY, CDR2 SVGAGI. The CDR3 runs 16 residues. PCR employed 60 Vbeta and 13 Jbeta primers. Sequenced by immunoSEQ multiplex PCR; TCRdb stores in-frame clones only, minus some. The sample consists of about 130,000 clones, around 80% of them appearing once. The entry originates in a study of cytomegalovirus exposure and HLA in healthy donors. Regarding the study as a whole: With DRB1 most and HLA-C fewest, TCR association rates differed between HLA loci in a later analysis. As a later analysis showed, a missense DCLRE1C variant was linked to trimming of TCR beta V- and J-genes. Rare TCR sequences predominated, though certain public TCRs were found in many donors.

The TCR was taken from a woman in her forties in good health and CMV-seronegative. The chain has TRBV6-5 and TRBJ2-2; TRBD2 aligns across 12 bases. Sequences were obtained from PBMCs. In DNA, the CDR3 is TGTGCCAGCAGTTCGGGACTAGCGGGTTCCACCGGGGAGCTGTTTTTT. It specifies CASSSGLAGSTGELFF.